The T cell receptor (beta chain) under discussion was sequenced for a study of T cells in narcolepsy. Overall study findings and caveats: No autoreactive T cell clone sequences appeared in some memory CD4+ repertoires. Autoreactive HCRT-specific and TRIB2-specific clonotypes were marked in same-patient CSF-versus-blood CD4+ comparisons.

This CDR3 region has 13 residues. The V gene's germline CDR1 is SGHTA and CDR2 FQGNSA. The V and J ends lost 4 bases and 9 bases respectively, with 15 bases between them. Clones were sequenced by immunoSEQ multiplex PCR, and TCRdb holds only the in-frame ones, with some missing. The sample holds tens of thousands of clones; about 85% are singletons and the top ten take about 1.6%. Points on this clone: What it binds is not known.

The genes are TRBV7-2 and TRBJ2-5; TRBD1 is a possible D gene (5 bases). This clonotype originated in a human donor with narcolepsy. Material for sequencing was CD45RA- memory CD4+ T cells from PBMCs. The CDR3 loop is CASSSPVTGSQYF. In DNA, the CDR3 is TGTGCCAGCAGCTCCCCGGTTACAGGTTCCCAGTACTTC.